These T cell receptor beta chains were read from a single sample in a study of shared clonotypes between healthy human individuals. Assay: immunoSEQ multiplex PCR; the TCRdb copy retains only in-frame clones and omits some. The sample shows about 1,900,000 clones, around 96% of them seen only once. Sample: naive CD8+ T cells sorted from blood. The receptor source for this set is a man aged 18 to 29 in good health. Both conserved end residues are part of each CDR3. The D gene is left open where the match is weak.

j_call v_call d_call cdr3_length cdr3_aa
TRBJ2-7 TRBV2 TRBD2 12 CASSGTSDEQYF
TRBJ2-5 TRBV7-9 TRBD2 15 CASSPLAGVVETQYF
TRBJ2-7 TRBV13 TRBD1 16 CASSLRPGTGSYEQYF
TRBJ2-1 TRBV5-4 . 11 CASSWGFEQFF
TRBJ2-7 TRBV27 . 17 CASSLSPPTGLQGEQYF
TRBJ2-7 TRBV29-1 . 11 CSVDSGEGQYF
TRBJ1-2 TRBV11-2 TRBD1 15 CASSTGTAAFYGYTF
TRBJ1-4 TRBV21-1 . 15 CASNHLDTANEKLFF
TRBJ1-6 TRBV5-6 . 15 CASSLRGGDYSPLHF
TRBJ2-2 TRBV4-1 TRBD2 16 CASSQDGSGRVGELFF
TRBJ2-5 TRBV14 TRBD2 16 CASSQDVAGYQETQYF
TRBJ2-7 TRBV6-5 . 14 CASSPLSPAYEQYF
TRBJ2-3 TRBV5-6 . 11 CASSSSDTQYF
TRBJ1-5 TRBV27 TRBD1 15 CASSAYTGGNQPQHF
TRBJ1-1 TRBV19 . 13 CASSIVEGTEAFF
TRBJ1-6 TRBV9 . 15 CASSVEGHHNSPLHF
TRBJ1-2 TRBV19 TRBD1 18 CASIPTGGHASKTYGYTF
TRBJ2-2 TRBV4-1 . 13 CASSQDESGELFF
TRBJ2-1 TRBV19 . 10 CATQDTEQFF
TRBJ1-1 TRBV11-2 TRBD1 14 CASSWTGMDTEAFF
TRBJ2-3 TRBV11-2 . 14 CASSLLGSTDTQYF
TRBJ1-1 TRBV5-1 . 13 CASSLSSATEAFF
TRBJ2-7 TRBV13 . 14 CASSLSEQGYEQYF
TRBJ2-7 TRBV11-2 . 13 CASSIRGPYEQYF
TRBJ2-1 TRBV9 TRBD1 14 CASIGTGYLWEQFF
TRBJ2-4 TRBV10-1 TRBD2 14 CASSRHAGENIQYF
TRBJ1-4 TRBV29-1 . 10 CSVDLGELFF
TRBJ1-4 TRBV6-1 TRBD1 14 CASRSWDSPEKLFF
TRBJ2-5 TRBV25-1 . 12 CASSWAGETQYF